This T cell receptor beta chain was sequenced in a study of T cell changes during pregnancy in multiple sclerosis. Method: immunoSEQ multiplex PCR; TCRdb's copy keeps in-frame clones and lacks some. Of tens of thousands of clones detected, approximately 90% appear once; the ten largest clones hold roughly 1.3%. V lost 4 bases to trimming and J lost 3 bases; unmatched junction nucleotides: 10. Germline V gives CDR1 SGDLS, CDR2 YYNGEE. The CDR3 is made up of 15 amino acids. The chain is built from TRBV9 and TRBJ2-7, with TRBD2 matching 7 bases. The sequence was collected from a female donor in good health, enrolled as a control in a pregnancy study. This sample comprised peripheral blood, obtained in the second trimester of pregnancy. The DNA of the CDR3 is TGTGCCAGCAGCCCCGGGGGGTACAGATACTACGAGCAGTACTTC. Residues: CASSPGGYRYYEQYF.